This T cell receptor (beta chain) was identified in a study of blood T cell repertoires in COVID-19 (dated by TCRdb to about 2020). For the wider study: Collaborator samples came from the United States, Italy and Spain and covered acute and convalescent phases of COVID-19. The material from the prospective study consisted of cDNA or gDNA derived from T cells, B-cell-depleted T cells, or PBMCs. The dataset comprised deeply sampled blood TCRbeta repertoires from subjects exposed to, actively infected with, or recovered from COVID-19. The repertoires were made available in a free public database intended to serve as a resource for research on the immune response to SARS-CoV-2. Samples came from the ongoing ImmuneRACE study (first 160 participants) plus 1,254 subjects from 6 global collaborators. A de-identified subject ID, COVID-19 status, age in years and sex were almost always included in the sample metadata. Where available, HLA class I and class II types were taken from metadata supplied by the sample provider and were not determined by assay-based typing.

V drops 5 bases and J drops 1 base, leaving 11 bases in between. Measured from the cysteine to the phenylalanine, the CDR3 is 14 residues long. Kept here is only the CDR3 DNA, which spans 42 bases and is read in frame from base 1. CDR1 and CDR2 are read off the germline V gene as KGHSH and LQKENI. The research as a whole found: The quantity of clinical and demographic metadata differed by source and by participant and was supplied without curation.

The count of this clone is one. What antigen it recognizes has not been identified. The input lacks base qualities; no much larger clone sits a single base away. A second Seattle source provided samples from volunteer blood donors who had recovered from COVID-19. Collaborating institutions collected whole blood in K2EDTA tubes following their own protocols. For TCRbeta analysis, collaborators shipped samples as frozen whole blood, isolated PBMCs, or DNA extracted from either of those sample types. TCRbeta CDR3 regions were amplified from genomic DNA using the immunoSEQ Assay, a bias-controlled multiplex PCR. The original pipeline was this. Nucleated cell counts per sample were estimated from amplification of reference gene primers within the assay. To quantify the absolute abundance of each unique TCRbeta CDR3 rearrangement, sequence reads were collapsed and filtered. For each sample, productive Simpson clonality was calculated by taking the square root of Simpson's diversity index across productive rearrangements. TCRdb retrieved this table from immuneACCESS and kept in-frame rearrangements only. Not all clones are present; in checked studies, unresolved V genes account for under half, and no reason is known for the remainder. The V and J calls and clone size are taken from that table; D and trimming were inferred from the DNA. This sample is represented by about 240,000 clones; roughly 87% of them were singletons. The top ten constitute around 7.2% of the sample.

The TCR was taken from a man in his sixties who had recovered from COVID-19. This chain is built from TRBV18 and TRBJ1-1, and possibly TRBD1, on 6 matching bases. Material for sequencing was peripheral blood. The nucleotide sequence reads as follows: TGTGCCAGCTCAGCCCGGGACAAGAACACTGAAGCTTTCTTT. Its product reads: CASSARDKNTEAFF.